The 22 T cell receptor beta chains below all came from one sample that was sequenced in a study of T cell changes during pregnancy in multiple sclerosis. Only in-frame clones appear in the TCRdb table, and some are missing; sequencing was by immunoSEQ multiplex PCR. This table holds tens of thousands of clones, 75% to 95% found once. The starting material was CD4+ T cells from peripheral blood mononuclear cells, obtained in the second trimester of pregnancy. Receptors were obtained from a female donor in good health, enrolled as a control in a pregnancy study.

This clone has just a few counts. The CDR3 here is CASSIRGTGTYNEQFF. CDR3 sequence (DNA): TGTGCCAGTAGTATCCGGGGGACAGGGACCTACAATGAGCAGTTCTTC. The V gene is TRBV19, the J gene TRBJ2-1, with TRBD1 matching over 9 bases. CDR1 LNHDA and CDR2 SQIVND come from the germline V gene (reference sequence). Losses at the gene ends were 3 bases for V and 2 bases for J; bases not matched to a gene: 5. This CDR3 is built from 16 residues. Based on the CDR3 plus reference TRBV19 and TRBJ2-1, the full variable domain is DGGITQSPKYLFRKEGQNVTLSCEQNLNHDAMYWYRQDPGQGLRLIYYSQIVNDFQKGDIAEGYSVSREKKESFPLTVTSAQKNPTAFYLCASSIRGTGTYNEQFFGPGTRLTVL.

The chain recombines TRBV14 with TRBJ1-5; TRBD1 matches 9 bases. This CDR3 has 16 residues. With V trimmed by 1 base and J by 4 bases, 5 bases remained unmatched. CDR1 SGHDN and CDR2 FVKESK come from the germline V gene. This CDR3 reads CASSQGSGQGNQPQHF. The CDR3 DNA sequence: TGTGCCAGCAGCCAAGGCTCAGGACAGGGGAATCAGCCCCAGCATTTT.

This rearrangement joins TRBV7-3 to TRBJ2-3, with 9 bases identical to TRBD2. This CDR3 has 15 residues. Trimming at V came to 6 bases and at J to 5 bases, leaving 9 bases not matched to a gene. CDR1 and CDR2 (germline): SGHTA, FQGTGA. The CDR3: CASSRGGALIDTQYF. The CDR3 nucleotides read TGTGCCAGCAGTCGCGGGGGGGCCCTCATAGATACGCAGTATTTT.

The CDR3 DNA reads as TGCGCCAGCAGCGCGCGGTCTTCCTCCTACGAGCAGTACTTC. It translates to CASSARSSSYEQYF. This chain connects TRBV5-1 to TRBJ2-7; D call uncertain. V lost 4 bases and J 0 bases, leaving 11 bases between the germline ends. CDR1 is SGHRS and CDR2 is YFSETQ in the germline V gene. This CDR3 has 14 amino acids.

The rearrangement joins TRBV30 to TRBJ2-7, with unresolved D. The CDR3 spans 17 residues. Germline lookup yields CDR1 GTSNPN and CDR2 SVGIG (reference sequence). V was shortened by 0 bases and J by 3 bases, with 21 bases between the two germline ends. The CDR3 DNA is TGTGCCTGGAGTGTAGGAGTGCGCGGCGGCAGCTACTACGAGCAGTACTTC. As protein: CAWSVGVRGGSYYEQYF.

The V and J genes are TRBV6-6 and TRBJ1-5; 8 bases align to TRBD1. The CDR3 length is 14 residues. The germline gives CDR1 MNHNY, CDR2 SVGAGI (reference sequence). V trimming: 6 bases; J trimming: 2 bases; junction bases outside the gene matches: 3. The DNA of the CDR3 is TGTGCCAGCAGCCCGGGACAGGGCAATCAGCCCCAGCATTTT. Encoded protein: CASSPGQGNQPQHF.

The chain has TRBV14 and TRBJ2-5; no clear D. The germline CDR1 and CDR2 sequences are SGHDN and FVKESK. The CDR3 is made up of 13 amino acids. Trimming shortened V by 5 bases and J by 4 bases, and 11 bases separated the two germline ends. CDR3 in DNA: TGTGCCAGCAGCGGGCAGTCCATAGAGACCCAGTACTTC. As protein: CASSGQSIETQYF.

The V and J genes are TRBV28 and TRBJ2-7, with 8 positions matching TRBD2. The CDR3 is 18 amino acids. Germline CDR1 MDHEN, CDR2 SYDVKM. Trimming cost V 7 bases and J 2 bases; bases outside gene matches: 19. CDR3 nucleotide sequence: TGTGCCAGCATTCGAATGGGGTGGGGGCGGGAGGCCCCCTACGAGCAGTACTTC. Amino acid sequence: CASIRMGWGREAPYEQYF.

The CDR3 loop reads CATSRDRGPGTPQHF. In nucleotides, the CDR3 is TGTGCCACCAGCAGGGACAGGGGGCCGGGTACGCCCCAGCATTTT. V is TRBV15 and J is TRBJ1-5; 11 positions match TRBD1. CDR3 size: 15 residues. Germline lookup yields CDR1 LNHNV and CDR2 YYDKDF (reference sequence). With 3 bases clipped from V and 9 bases from J, the junction kept 7 bases outside the gene matches.

V and J are TRBV19 and TRBJ2-5, with D possibly being TRBD2 (5 bases). Germline-derived CDR1 and CDR2 are LNHDA and SQIVND (reference sequence). The CDR3 runs to 19 residues. V shed 1 base and J shed 4 bases, with 25 bases lying between them. CDR3: CASSIGPPGYGVGLETQYF. CDR3 in DNA: TGTGCCAGTAGTATAGGCCCTCCAGGCTACGGGGTTGGACTAGAGACCCAGTACTTC.

This clone was observed a handful of times. The V call is TRBV11-2, the J call TRBJ2-7, with D possibly being TRBD2 (5 bases). This CDR3 has 15 amino acids. V was pared by 5 bases and J by 4 bases, with 18 bases between. The germline V gene has CDR1 SGHAT and CDR2 FQNNGV. The CDR3 sequence is CASSALKGGSYEQYF. CDR3 in DNA: TGTGCCAGCAGCGCTCTAAAAGGAGGTTCGTACGAGCAGTACTTC.

V and J are TRBV18 and TRBJ1-1, with TRBD1 matching 7 bases. Germline CDR1 reads KGHSH; CDR2 reads LQKENI. The CDR3 is 15 amino acids. V was pared by 3 bases and J by 1 base, with 5 bases of the junction left unmatched. The CDR3 sequence: CASSPGQTENTEAFF. CDR3 DNA: TGTGCCAGCTCACCGGGACAGACAGAGAACACTGAAGCTTTCTTT.

The chain combines TRBV4-1 with TRBJ1-5, with TRBD1 identical over 7 bases. Germline-derived CDR1 and CDR2 are MGHRA and YSYEKL. V gave up 0 bases and J gave up 6 bases; unmatched junction bases: 11. The CDR3 loop spans 17 amino acids. CDR3 nucleotide sequence: TGCGCCAGCAGCCAAGATTACTCGGGGGCAGGGGGTCAGCCCCAGCATTTT. Its protein product is CASSQDYSGAGGQPQHF.

CDR3 coding DNA: TGTGCCTGGAGTGTAGGGGGTGTCGCAGATACGCAGTATTTT. Its protein product is CAWSVGGVADTQYF. V and J are TRBV30 and TRBJ2-3; a possible D gene is TRBD1 (6 bases). V was trimmed by 0 bases and J by 4 bases, leaving 11 bases between them. Per germline, CDR1 GTSNPN and CDR2 SVGIG (reference sequence). The CDR3 is 14 amino acids.

The rearrangement links TRBV5-5 to TRBJ2-3; a weak D match, TRBD2 (6 bases). The CDR3 spans 14 residues. The V gene's germline CDR1 is SGHKS and CDR2 YYEKEE (reference sequence). V was clipped by 2 bases and J by 2 bases, with 9 bases between them. DNA of the CDR3: TGTGCCAGCAGCTTAGCGGGTTACACAGATACGCAGTATTTT. Protein sequence: CASSLAGYTDTQYF.

In regard to this clone: One end of the junction does not line up with germline, which may come from a read error. This chain joins TRBV2 and TRBJ1-1, with D unresolved. CDR1 is SNHLY and CDR2 is FYNNEI in the germline V gene. CDR3 length equals 14 residues. This CDR3 is CASIFSAVNAEAFF. The CDR3 DNA reads as TGTGCCAGCATCTTCTCGGCGGTGAACGCTGAAGCTTTCTTT.

This chain joins TRBV27 and TRBJ1-2, with D possibly matching TRBD1 (6 bases). The V gene's germline CDR1 is MNHEY and CDR2 SMNVEV (reference sequence). CDR3 length equals 13 residues. The ends were cut back, 6 bases at V and 4 bases at J, with 12 bases in the middle. The CDR3 DNA reads as TGTGCCAGCAGGCGAGGGGGATCCTATGGCTACACCTTC. The encoded protein is CASRRGGSYGYTF.

This chain links TRBV6-1 with TRBJ2-7; 9 positions agree with TRBD1. V dropped 8 bases and J dropped 3; count of bases not matched to a gene: 5. CDR3 length equals 13 residues. Germline values: CDR1 MNHNS, CDR2 SASEGT. The CDR3 bases are TGTGCCAGCGGTCGGGACAGGGACTACGAGCAGTACTTC. Protein product: CASGRDRDYEQYF.

This clone was detected a few times. The chain links TRBV19 to TRBJ1-2; 10 bases fit TRBD1. Trimming removed 6 bases from V and 5 bases from J; junction bases left unmatched: 15. Germline CDR1 is LNHDA and CDR2 is SQIVND (reference sequence). The CDR3 runs 17 residues. The CDR3 DNA reads as TGTGCCAGTAGCCGGTCGGAGGGACAGGGGCTCGGGTATGGCTACACCTTC. This translates into CASSRSEGQGLGYGYTF.

V gene TRBV5-5 combines with J gene TRBJ1-4; D is ambiguous. Germline values: CDR1 SGHKS, CDR2 YYEKEE (reference sequence). V lost 2 bases and J 2 bases, leaving 7 bases between the germline ends. The CDR3 runs to 14 residues. The CDR3 region has the DNA TGTGCCAGCAGCTTTGCAGGCACTAATGAAAAACTGTTTTTT. This gives the protein CASSFAGTNEKLFF. The entire variable domain, with the rest obtained from reference TRBV5-5 and TRBJ1-4, is as follows: DAGVTQSPTHLIKTRGQQVTLRCSPISGHKSVSWYQQVLGQGPQFIFQYYEKEERGRGNFPDRFSARQFPNYSSELNVNALLLGDSALYLCASSFAGTNEKLFFGSGTQLSVL.

Concerning this clone: The conserved phenylalanine or tryptophan normally closing the CDR3 is absent here, so this likely arose from a read error. It is unclear where the CDR3 begins or ends on the DNA, so no DNA is shown, and the CDR3 is as TCRdb lists it. The chain combines TRBV4-2 with TRBJ1-1; the listed D gene, TRBD1, was not tested against the DNA. The CDR3 is 10 amino acids in total, end residues counted. Germline V gives CDR1 LGHNA, CDR2 YNFKEQ. The CDR3 loop reads CASSRQWTGD.

The chain has TRBV28 and TRBJ2-7, with 7 bases that match TRBD1. Trimming removed 4 bases from V and 8 bases from J; junction bases left unmatched: 11. Germline CDR1 and CDR2: MDHEN and SYDVKM. The CDR3 has 14 amino acids. CDR3 in DNA: TGTGCCAGCAGTTCCCTCACTCGGGACAGTAAGCAGTACTTC. It encodes CASSSLTRDSKQYF.